The clone carrying this T cell receptor (beta chain) was seen a few times. What it recognizes is unknown. It was RNA transcripts that yielded the amplified TCR beta CDR3 regions. First-round RT-PCR with HTBI primers amplified the TCR CDR3 region. TCRdb re-called the multiplex PCR reads through MiXCR, storing one row per CDR3 protein. The profile shows about 700,000 distinct CDR3 sequences, 14% of them singletons. The data originate from a study of T cells in Graves' hyperthyroidism and ophthalmopathy. Patients were aged 18 to 65, had disease duration under 2 months, and had newly diagnosed hyperthyroidism. Lactation, pregnancy, other autoimmune disease or uncontrolled infection excluded patients. The study based diagnoses on clinical symptoms, serum thyroxine and TRAb, thyroid ultrasound and orbital computed tomography. Overall study findings and caveats: Model-based prediction identified ophthalmopathy a median 6.5 months prior to its onset.

Trimming shortened V by 0 bases and J by 8 bases, and 7 bases separated the two germline ends. CDR1 is SEHNR, CDR2 FQNEAQ, per germline (reference sequence). The CDR3 covers 12 residues. The chain has TRBV7-9 and TRBJ1-2; TRBD1 is a possible D gene (5 bases). The material sequenced was blood. This clonotype was sampled from a woman under 30 with Graves' hyperthyroidism. CDR3 in amino acids: CASSLARDGYTF. In nucleotides, the CDR3 is TGTGCCAGCAGCTTAGCGAGGGACGGCTACACCTTC.